This entry lists 4 T cell receptor beta chains sequenced from one sample in a study of T-cell reconstitution after alpha-beta-depleted transplantation in children. Unique molecular identifiers were used to barcode this TCRbeta library. TCRdb re-analysed the PCR reads in MiXCR, keeping a single row per CDR3 protein. The sample shows fewer than 550,000 distinct CDR3 sequences, roughly a tenth of them seen only once. Specimen: PBMCs, collected before TCRalphabeta/CD19-depleted stem cell transplant. The source of these receptors is a child younger than 10 with inherited bone marrow failure, due to receive a stem cell transplant.

The sample holds many counts of this clonotype. This rearrangement joins TRBV29-1 to TRBJ2-1, with D possibly TRBD2 on 6 matching bases. CDR1 is SQVTM, CDR2 ANQGSEA, per germline. This CDR3 has 14 amino acids. Trimming stripped 3 bases from V and 7 bases from J, with 16 bases between. The CDR3 region has the DNA TGCAGCGTTGATTCACCGACTAGTCGGAATGAGCAGTTCTTC. Translating it yields CSVDSPTSRNEQFF.

This sequence joins TRBV6-2 or TRBV6-3 and TRBJ2-7; tentatively, D is TRBD1 (6 bases). The V end lost 5 bases, the J end lost 3 bases, and 26 bases lay between the germline ends. This CDR3 comprises 18 residues. Germline values: CDR1 MNHEY, CDR2 SVGEGT. The CDR3 DNA follows: TGTGCCAGCAGTAGGACAGATCTATCTGCCTTCAACTTCTACGAGCAGTACTTC. Encoded protein: CASSRTDLSAFNFYEQYF.

About this clonotype: This may be a read error, as it is one base from a much larger clone. The rearrangement uses TRBV20-1 and TRBJ2-1; D gene ambiguous. This CDR3 contains 15 residues. CDR1 DFQATT and CDR2 SNEGSKA come from the germline V gene (reference sequence). CDR3 sequence reads: CSAREYYNSYNERFF. CDR3 DNA: TGCAGTGCTAGAGAATACTATAACTCCTACAATGAGCGGTTCTTC.

This clonotype has at least ten counts. The chain combines TRBV4-3 with TRBJ2-1; D uncertain. V shed 0 bases and J shed 5 bases, with 11 bases lying between them. The germline CDR1 and CDR2 sequences are LGHNA and YSLEER. This CDR3 contains 15 residues. This chain's CDR3 is CASSQDRRTNNEQFF. The CDR3 DNA is TGCGCCAGCAGCCAAGATCGAAGAACCAACAATGAGCAGTTCTTC.